This T cell receptor (beta chain) was recovered during a study of regulatory T cells in long-lasting Graves disease. For the study at large: For under 3 months, newly diagnosed Graves' patients had been taking antithyroid drugs.

The V gene end was trimmed by 4 bases and the J gene end by 4 bases; junction bases not matched to a gene: 11. Germline V lookup: CDR1 MGHRA, CDR2 YSYEKL. The CDR3 is made up of 17 amino acids. Documented time point: newly diagnosed GD, antithyroid drugs for less than 3 months. RNA isolated from PBMCs was used to make the TCR library. Patients met American Thyroid Association criteria for Graves' disease. Study-wide results and caveats: It was in persistent disease that TRBV28, TRBJ1-2 and TRBJ2-5 were favored. Graves' patients with persistent disease showed TCR diversity lower than patients newly diagnosed.

About this clonotype itself: Its antigen remains unknown.

Both iRepertoire HTBI primers and Arm-PCR of CDR3 regions were used to build the TCR beta libraries. MiXCR, run by TCRdb on the multiplex PCR reads, gives a single entry per CDR3 protein. Of approximately 300,000 distinct CDR3 sequences in the sample, 15% to 20% were seen once. This chain joins TRBV4-1 and TRBJ2-2; TRBD1 matches at 8 bases. Material: peripheral blood mononuclear cells (PBMCs), obtained at new diagnosis, from a patient treated with antithyroid drugs. This receptor was identified in a female donor with Graves disease. The CDR3 sequence: CASSPYGAGGSTGELFF. The CDR3 nucleotides read TGCGCCAGCAGCCCCTATGGGGCAGGGGGCAGCACCGGGGAGCTGTTTTTT.